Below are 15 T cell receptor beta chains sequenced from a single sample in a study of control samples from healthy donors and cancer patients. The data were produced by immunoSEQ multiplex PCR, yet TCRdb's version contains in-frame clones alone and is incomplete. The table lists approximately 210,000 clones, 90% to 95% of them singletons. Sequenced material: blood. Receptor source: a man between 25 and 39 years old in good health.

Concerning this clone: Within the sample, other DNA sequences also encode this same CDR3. CDR3 nucleotide sequence: TGTGCCAGCTCACCACGTCAGAACACTGAAGCTTTCTTT. It specifies CASSPRQNTEAFF. The chain couples TRBV18 to TRBJ1-1; D is undetermined. Germline values: CDR1 KGHSH, CDR2 LQKENI. The CDR3 is made up of 13 amino acids. The germline V and J ends were trimmed by 1 base and 1 base, with 4 bases remaining between them.

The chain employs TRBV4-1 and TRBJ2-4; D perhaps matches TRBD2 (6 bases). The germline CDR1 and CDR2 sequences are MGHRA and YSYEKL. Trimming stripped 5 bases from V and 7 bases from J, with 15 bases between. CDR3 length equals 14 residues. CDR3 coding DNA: TGCGCCAGCAGCATGACAGACAGCGGGAACATTCAGTACTTC. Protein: CASSMTDSGNIQYF.

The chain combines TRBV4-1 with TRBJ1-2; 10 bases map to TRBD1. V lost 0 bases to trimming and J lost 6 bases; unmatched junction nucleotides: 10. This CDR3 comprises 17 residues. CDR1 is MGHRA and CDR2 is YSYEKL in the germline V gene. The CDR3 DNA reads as TGCGCCAGCAGCCAAGAGCCCTTCGACAGGGGGCGGAATGGCTACACCTTC. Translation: CASSQEPFDRGRNGYTF.

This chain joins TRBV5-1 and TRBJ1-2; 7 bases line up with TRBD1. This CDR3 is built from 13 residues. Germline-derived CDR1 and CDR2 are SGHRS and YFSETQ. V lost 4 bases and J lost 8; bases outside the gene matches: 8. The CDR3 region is CASSPDRVGGYTF. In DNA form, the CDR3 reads TGCGCCAGCAGCCCCGACAGGGTGGGGGGCTACACCTTC.

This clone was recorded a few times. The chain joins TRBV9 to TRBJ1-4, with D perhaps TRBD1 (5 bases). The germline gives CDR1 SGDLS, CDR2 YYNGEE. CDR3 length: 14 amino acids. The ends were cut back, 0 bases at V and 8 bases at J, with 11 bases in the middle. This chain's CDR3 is CASSVGGAGEKLFF. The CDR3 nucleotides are TGTGCCAGCAGCGTAGGAGGGGCCGGCGAAAAACTGTTTTTT.

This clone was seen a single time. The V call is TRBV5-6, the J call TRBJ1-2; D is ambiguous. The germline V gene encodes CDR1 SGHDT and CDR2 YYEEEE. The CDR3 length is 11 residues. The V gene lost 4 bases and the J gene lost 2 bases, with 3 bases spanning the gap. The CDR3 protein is CASSVNYGYTF. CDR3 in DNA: TGTGCCAGCAGCGTAAACTATGGCTACACCTTC.

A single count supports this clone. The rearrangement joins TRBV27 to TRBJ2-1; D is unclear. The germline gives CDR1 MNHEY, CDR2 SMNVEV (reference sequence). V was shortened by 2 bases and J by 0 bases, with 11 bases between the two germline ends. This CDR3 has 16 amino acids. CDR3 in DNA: TGTGCCAGCAGTTTACAGGCGATCAGCTCCTACAATGAGCAGTTCTTC. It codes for CASSLQAISSYNEQFF.

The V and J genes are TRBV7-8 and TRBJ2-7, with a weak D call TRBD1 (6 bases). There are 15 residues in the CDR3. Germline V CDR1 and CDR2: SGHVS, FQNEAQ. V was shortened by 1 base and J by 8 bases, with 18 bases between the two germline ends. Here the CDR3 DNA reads TGTGCCAGCAGCTTAGGTGCCAGGGGCCCCTCTCAGCAGTACTTC. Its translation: CASSLGARGPSQQYF.

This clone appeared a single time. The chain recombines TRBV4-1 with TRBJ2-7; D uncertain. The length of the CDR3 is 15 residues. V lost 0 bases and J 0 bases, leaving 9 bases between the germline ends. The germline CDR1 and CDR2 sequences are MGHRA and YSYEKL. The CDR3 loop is CASSQESSPSYEQYF. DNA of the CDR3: TGCGCCAGCAGCCAAGAATCTTCCCCCTCCTACGAGCAGTACTTC.

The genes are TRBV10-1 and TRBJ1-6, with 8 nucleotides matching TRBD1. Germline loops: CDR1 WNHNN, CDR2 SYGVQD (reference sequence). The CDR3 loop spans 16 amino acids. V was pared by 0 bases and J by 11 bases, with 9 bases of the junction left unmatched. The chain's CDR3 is CASSESGRQGSAPLHF. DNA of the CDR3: TGCGCCAGCAGTGAGTCGGGTCGACAGGGGTCGGCACCCCTCCACTTT.

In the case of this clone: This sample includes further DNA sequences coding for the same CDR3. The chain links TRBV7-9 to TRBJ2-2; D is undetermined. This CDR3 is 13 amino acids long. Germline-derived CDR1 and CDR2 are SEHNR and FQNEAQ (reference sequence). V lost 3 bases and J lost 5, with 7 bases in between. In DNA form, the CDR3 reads TGTGCCAGCAGCTTGGCATCGACCGGGGAGCTGTTTTTT. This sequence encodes CASSLASTGELFF.

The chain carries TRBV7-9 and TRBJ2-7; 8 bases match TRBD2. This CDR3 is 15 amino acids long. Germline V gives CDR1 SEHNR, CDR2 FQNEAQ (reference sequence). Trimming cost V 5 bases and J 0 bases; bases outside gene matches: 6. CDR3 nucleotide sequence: TGTGCCAGCAGCGCTACGGGGGGGAGCTCCTACGAGCAGTACTTC. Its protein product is CASSATGGSSYEQYF. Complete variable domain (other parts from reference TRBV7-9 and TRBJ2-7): DTGVSQNPRHKITKRGQNVTFRCDPISEHNRLYWYRQTLGQGPEFLTYFQNEAQLEKSRLLSDRFSAERPKGSFSTLEIQRTEQGDSAMYLCASSATGGSSYEQYFGPGTRLTVT.

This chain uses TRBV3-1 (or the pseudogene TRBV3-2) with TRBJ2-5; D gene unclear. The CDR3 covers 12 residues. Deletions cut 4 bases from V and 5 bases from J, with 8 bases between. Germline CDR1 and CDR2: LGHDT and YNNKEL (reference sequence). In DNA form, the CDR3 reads TGTGCCAGCAGCCTCAACCGTGAGACCCAGTACTTC. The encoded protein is CASSLNRETQYF.

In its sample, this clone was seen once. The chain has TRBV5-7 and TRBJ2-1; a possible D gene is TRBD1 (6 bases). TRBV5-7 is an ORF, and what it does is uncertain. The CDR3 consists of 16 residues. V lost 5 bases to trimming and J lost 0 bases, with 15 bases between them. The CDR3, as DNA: TGTGCCAGCAGTTTGACAGGTCAGAGCTCCTACAATGAGCAGTTCTTC. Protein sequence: CASSLTGQSSYNEQFF.

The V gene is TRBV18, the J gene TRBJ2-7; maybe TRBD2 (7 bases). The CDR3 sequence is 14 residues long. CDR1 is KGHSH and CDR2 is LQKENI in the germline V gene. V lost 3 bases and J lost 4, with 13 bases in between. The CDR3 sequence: CASSPSGGKYEQYF. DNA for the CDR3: TGTGCCAGCTCACCGTCGGGGGGCAAGTACGAGCAGTACTTC.